Presented here are 26 T cell receptor beta chains from one specimen sequenced in a study of T cells in Graves' hyperthyroidism and ophthalmopathy. Amplification of TCR beta CDR3 regions was performed using RNA transcripts as template. The TCR CDR3 first-round RT-PCR relied on the HTBI primer set. TCRdb fed the multiplex PCR reads into MiXCR, producing one record per CDR3 protein. The sample lists hundreds of thousands of distinct CDR3 sequences; roughly 14% were seen once. Specimen: blood. These receptors were taken from a woman aged 40-49 years with Graves' ophthalmopathy.

This clonotype was picked up many times. The chain is built from TRBV19 and TRBJ1-2; D is unclear. Trimming shortened V by 6 bases and J by 6 bases, and 14 bases separated the two germline ends. Germline V gene data show CDR1 as LNHDA and CDR2 as SQIVND (reference sequence). This CDR3 is 13 amino acids long. CDR3 sequence: CASRRRKRDGYTF. As DNA, the CDR3 is TGTGCCAGTAGGCGCCGGAAACGTGATGGCTACACCTTC.

This clonotype has ten or more counts. V is TRBV20-1 and J is TRBJ2-5, with 10 bases identical to TRBD2. The CDR3 sequence is 14 residues long. Trimming cost V 6 bases and J 4 bases; bases outside gene matches: 8. Germline CDR1 DFQATT, CDR2 SNEGSKA (reference sequence). Here the CDR3 reads CSASAGGPGETQYF. The CDR3 DNA follows: TGCAGTGCCTCAGCGGGAGGGCCTGGAGAGACCCAGTACTTC.

This clonotype was seen repeatedly, ten times or more. V usage is TRBV6-5 and J usage is TRBJ1-1; no clear D. The germline V gene has CDR1 MNHEY and CDR2 SVGAGI. The CDR3 spans 13 residues. The germline V and J ends were trimmed by 8 bases and 3 bases, with 13 bases remaining between them. This CDR3 reads CASCTNGHTEAFF. Written as DNA, the CDR3 is TGTGCCAGCTGTACTAATGGTCACACTGAAGCTTTCTTT.

This clonotype occurred many times. The chain is built from TRBV6-2 or TRBV6-3 and TRBJ2-4; 14 positions agree with TRBD2. CDR3 size: 20 residues. Germline V gives CDR1 MNHEY, CDR2 SVGEGT. Unmatched junction bases numbered 10, after V lost 0 bases and J lost 3 bases. The CDR3 DNA reads as TGTGCCAGCAGTTACTCGAGCGGGGGACTAGCGGGAGTCGGCAAAAACATTCAGTACTTC. The encoded protein is CASSYSSGGLAGVGKNIQYF.

This clonotype appeared many times. In DNA form, the CDR3 reads TGTGCCAGCAGCTTATCGATTGTGGAGACGCAGTATTTT. It specifies CASSLSIVETQYF. This sequence joins TRBV7-3 and TRBJ2-3; D not resolved. The CDR3 loop spans 13 amino acids. The V gene's germline CDR1 is SGHTA and CDR2 FQGTGA. Trimming left V 2 bases short and J 9 bases short, with 12 bases between.

There are many counts of this clonotype. The chain employs TRBV12-3 or TRBV12-4 and TRBJ2-7, with D possibly called TRBD1 or TRBD2 (6 bases each). V lost 6 bases, J lost 5 bases, and 14 bases lay in between. CDR3 length: 13 residues. The CDR3 is CASSPLGGHEQYF. CDR3 coding DNA: TGTGCCAGCAGCCCGCTGGGGGGCCACGAGCAGTACTTC.

This clonotype was counted at least ten times. V is TRBV20-1 and J is TRBJ2-7; TRBD2 aligns across 9 bases. Germline V lookup: CDR1 DFQATT, CDR2 SNEGSKA (reference sequence). V gave up 0 bases and J gave up 2 bases; unmatched junction bases: 5. The CDR3 has 15 amino acids. This chain's CDR3 is CSARDSGSITYEQYF. The CDR3 bases are TGCAGTGCTAGAGATAGCGGGAGTATCACCTACGAGCAGTACTTC.

This clonotype was seen many times. The rearrangement uses TRBV7-9 and TRBJ1-3; D gene uncertain. Germline assignment: CDR1 SEHNR and CDR2 FQNEAQ (reference sequence). The CDR3 is made up of 13 amino acids. V was pared by 4 bases and J by 4 bases, with 8 bases between. CDR3 coding DNA: TGTGCCAGCAGCTCCCAGCAAGGAAACACCATATATTTT. Translating it yields CASSSQQGNTIYF.

This clonotype was counted many times. The rearrangement links TRBV13 to TRBJ1-2; 11 bases fit TRBD1. Trimming removed 5 bases from V and 5 bases from J; junction bases left unmatched: 7. The CDR3 loop spans 15 amino acids. Germline values: CDR1 PRHDT, CDR2 FYEKMQ (reference sequence). This CDR3 is CASSLSRDRGYGYTF. In DNA form, the CDR3 reads TGTGCCAGCAGCCTCAGTCGGGACAGGGGGTATGGCTACACCTTC. Using reference TRBV13 and TRBJ1-2 for the parts outside the CDR3, the full variable domain is AAGVIQSPRHLIKEKRETATLKCYPIPRHDTVYWYQQGPGQDPQFLISFYEKMQSDKGSIPDRFSAQQFSDYHSELNMSSLELGDSALYFCASSLSRDRGYGYTFGSGTRLTVV.

This clonotype was detected ten times or more. The chain carries TRBV14 and TRBJ2-5; 7 positions agree with TRBD2. Germline-derived CDR1 and CDR2 are SGHDN and FVKESK. CDR3 size: 12 residues. V shed 8 bases, J shed 4 bases, and the junction held 4 bases outside the gene matches. This CDR3 reads CASASGGETQYF. In DNA, the CDR3 is TGTGCCAGCGCATCGGGAGGAGAGACCCAGTACTTC.

This clonotype has a single count. The chain uses TRBV28 and TRBJ2-7; 7 positions match TRBD1. J lost 2 bases, V lost 3 bases, and 4 bases had no gene match. Germline V CDR1 and CDR2: MDHEN, SYDVKM. The CDR3 has 14 amino acids. The CDR3 DNA reads TGTGCCAGCAGTTTTAACAGGGGCCCCTACGAGCAGTACTTC. Encoded protein: CASSFNRGPYEQYF.

This clonotype was recorded many times. The chain carries TRBV12-3 or TRBV12-4 and TRBJ2-7; possibly TRBD1 for D (5 bases). The CDR3 runs 12 residues. V dropped 5 bases and J dropped 4 bases, with 9 bases sitting between them. Here the CDR3 DNA reads TGTGCCAGCAGTCTAGGGGAATACGAGCAGTACTTC. It codes for CASSLGEYEQYF.

This clonotype showed up many times. The junction departs from germline at one end; a sequencing error may be responsible. The chain links TRBV12-5 to TRBJ1-6; D is unresolved. The CDR3 consists of 16 residues. Germline values: CDR1 LGHNT, CDR2 FRNRAP. In nucleotides, the CDR3 is TGTGCTAATGGTCCTGATACAGTAATCTATAATTCACCCCTCCACTTT. It encodes CANGPDTVIYNSPLHF.

This clonotype was found many times. This chain uses TRBV20-1 with TRBJ1-5, with D possibly matching TRBD1 (5 bases). With 3 bases removed from V and 3 bases from J, the gap between germline ends came to 18 bases. Germline CDR1 is DFQATT and CDR2 is SNEGSKA (reference sequence). CDR3 length equals 16 residues. The CDR3 protein is CSASGTIKGPNQPQHF. CDR3 nucleotide sequence: TGCAGTGCTAGCGGGACTATAAAAGGGCCCAATCAGCCCCAGCATTTT.

At least ten counts were recorded for this clonotype. The chain recombines TRBV19 with TRBJ2-5; 10 bases agree with TRBD2. There are 16 residues in the CDR3. V shed 8 bases, J shed 4 bases, and the junction held 13 bases outside the gene matches. The germline gives CDR1 LNHDA, CDR2 SQIVND (reference sequence). DNA for the CDR3: TGTGCCAGTGGCCCCAACAGCGGGAGGGCACGAGAGACCCAGTACTTC. This encodes CASGPNSGRARETQYF.

This clonotype appeared many times. The V gene is TRBV6-4, the J gene TRBJ2-7; D perhaps matches TRBD1 (5 bases). CDR3 size: 16 residues. Deletions cut 3 bases from V and 5 bases from J, with 20 bases between. Germline V gives CDR1 MRHNA, CDR2 SNTAGT. This chain's CDR3 is CASSELLVRDWNEQYF. The CDR3 DNA sequence: TGTGCCAGCAGTGAGCTATTAGTCAGGGATTGGAACGAGCAGTACTTC.

This rearrangement joins TRBV30 to TRBJ2-1; 7 bases agree with TRBD2. This CDR3 has 15 residues. CDR1 and CDR2 (germline): GTSNPN, SVGIG (reference sequence). The V and J ends lost 0 bases and 3 bases, in that order; junction bases with no gene match: 5. The CDR3 spells CAWSVPAGVYNEQFF. The DNA for the CDR3 is TGTGCCTGGAGTGTTCCGGCGGGAGTCTACAATGAGCAGTTCTTC.

This clonotype was counted a single time. The chain has TRBV4-3 and TRBJ2-5; 10 bases fit TRBD2. V was pared by 0 bases and J by 0 bases, with 4 bases of the junction left unmatched. The CDR3 extends over 17 amino acids. Germline CDR1 reads LGHNA; CDR2 reads YSLEER. This chain's CDR3 is CASSQDTSGAYQETQYF. The CDR3 region has the DNA TGCGCCAGCAGCCAAGATACTAGCGGGGCGTACCAAGAGACCCAGTACTTC.

This clonotype came up many times. V usage is TRBV6-2 or TRBV6-3 and J usage is TRBJ2-7, with D possibly being TRBD2 (5 bases). This CDR3 has 18 residues. V was trimmed by 3 bases and J by 5 bases, leaving 26 bases between them. CDR1 MNHEY and CDR2 SVGEGT come from the germline V gene. The CDR3 here is CASSYLPRTGDLGNEQYF. Written as DNA, the CDR3 is TGTGCCAGCAGTTATCTGCCCCGGACTGGGGATCTTGGGAACGAGCAGTACTTC.

This clonotype was observed many times. The chain recombines TRBV5-5 with TRBJ1-2, with 8 bases fitting TRBD1. The V segment lost 3 bases and the J segment 2 bases; nucleotides outside the gene matches: 3. CDR3 length: 14 residues. Germline V gene data show CDR1 as SGHKS and CDR2 as YYEKEE (reference sequence). Here the CDR3 reads CASSWTGPNYGYTF. The DNA of the CDR3 is TGTGCCAGCAGCTGGACAGGGCCCAACTATGGCTACACCTTC.

This clonotype was counted many times. V is TRBV7-9 and J is TRBJ1-1, with D hard to call. The CDR3 consists of 12 residues. Trimming left V 3 bases short and J 3 bases short, with 5 bases between. Germline V gene data show CDR1 as SEHNR and CDR2 as FQNEAQ (reference sequence). CDR3 nucleotides: TGTGCCAGCAGCTTGGCGCACACTGAAGCTTTCTTT. This encodes CASSLAHTEAFF.

This clonotype was seen repeatedly, ten times or more. V usage is TRBV29-1 and J usage is TRBJ2-1; D is possibly TRBD2 (5 bases). The CDR3 loop spans 12 amino acids. The germline V and J ends were trimmed by 6 bases and 9 bases, with 15 bases remaining between them. From germline, CDR1 is SQVTM and CDR2 ANQGSEA. The CDR3 reads CSVPDSASEQFF. For the CDR3, the DNA is TGCAGCGTACCGGACTCTGCGAGTGAGCAGTTCTTC.

This clonotype was seen at least ten times. V gene TRBV20-1 combines with J gene TRBJ2-7, with D maybe TRBD1 (6 bases). Trimming pared 5 bases from V and 2 bases from J, leaving 10 bases between. This CDR3 has 12 residues. Per germline, CDR1 DFQATT and CDR2 SNEGSKA (reference sequence). The DNA for the CDR3 is TGCAGTGCTGGGGACACCACCTACGAGCAGTACTTC. Translating gives CSAGDTTYEQYF.

This clonotype was detected a few times. The genes are TRBV6-5 and TRBJ2-7, with 11 bases identical to TRBD1. CDR1 and CDR2 (germline): MNHEY, SVGAGI. The CDR3 extends over 15 amino acids. The V and J ends lost 2 bases and 3 bases, in that order; junction bases with no gene match: 3. CDR3 coding DNA: TGTGCCAGCAGTTACACAGGGACAGGGGGCTACGAGCAGTACTTC. This encodes CASSYTGTGGYEQYF.

This clonotype has more than one count but fewer than ten. The chain uses TRBV11-3 and TRBJ2-7, with 9 bases aligning to TRBD1. Germline assignment: CDR1 SGHNT and CDR2 YENEEA. V shed 5 bases, J shed 9 bases, and the junction held 8 bases outside the gene matches. This CDR3 has 13 residues. The CDR3 loop reads CASSTWDRAGQYF. CDR3 in DNA: TGTGCCAGCAGCACATGGGACAGGGCGGGGCAGTACTTC.

With respect to this clonotype: A clone one base away is much larger, so this may be a read error. The rearrangement uses TRBV30 and TRBJ1-1; D unresolved. This CDR3 is 11 amino acids long. Trimming removed 4 bases at V and 1 base at J, with 4 bases between. Germline CDR1 is GTSNPN and CDR2 is SVGIG (reference sequence). DNA for the CDR3: TGTGCCTGGAAGGGGAACACTGAAGCTTTCTTT. Its protein product is CAWKGNTEAFF.